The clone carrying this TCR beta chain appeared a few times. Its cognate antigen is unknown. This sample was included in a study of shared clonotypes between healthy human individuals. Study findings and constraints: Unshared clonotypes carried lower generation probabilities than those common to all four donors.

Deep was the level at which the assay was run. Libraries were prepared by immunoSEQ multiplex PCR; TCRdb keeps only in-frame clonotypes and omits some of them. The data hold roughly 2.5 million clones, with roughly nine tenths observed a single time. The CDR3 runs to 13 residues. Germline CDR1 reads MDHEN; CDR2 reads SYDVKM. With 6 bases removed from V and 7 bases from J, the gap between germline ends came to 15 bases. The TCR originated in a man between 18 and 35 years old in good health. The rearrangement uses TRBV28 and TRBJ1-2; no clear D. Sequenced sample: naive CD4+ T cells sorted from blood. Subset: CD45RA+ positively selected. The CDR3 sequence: CASSLEGGRGYTF. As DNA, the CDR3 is TGTGCCAGCAGCTTGGAGGGAGGACGTGGCTACACCTTC.